The 18 T cell receptor beta chains in this list originate from one sample, sequenced in a study of brain T cells in children with intractable seizures. TCRdb's copy holds only in-frame clones and misses some; the assay was immunoSEQ multiplex PCR. The sample gives 300,000 to 400,000 clones, over 90% of which show up once; roughly 5.8% is in the top ten. Time point reported: blood from clinic visit 5 months post-surgery; TSC patient then seizure free. The sequencing here drew on peripheral blood, taken approximately 5 months after surgery. The receptors derive from a boy younger than two with tuberous sclerosis and intractable seizures.

The chain couples TRBV19 to TRBJ2-4; TRBD2 is a possible D gene (6 bases). V was clipped by 2 bases and J by 1 base, with 15 bases between them. There are 17 residues in the CDR3. From germline, CDR1 is LNHDA and CDR2 SQIVND (reference sequence). CDR3 region: CASSIFGDLEAKNIQYF. The CDR3 region has the DNA TGTGCCAGTAGTATATTTGGGGACTTGGAGGCCAAAAACATTCAGTACTTC.

V is TRBV21-1 and J is TRBJ1-5. TRBV21-1 is a known pseudogene. The CDR3 runs to 14 residues. CDR3 sequence (DNA): TGTGCCAGCACCACCCGGGGCCACAATCAGCCCCAGCATTTT. Its protein is CASTTRGHNQPQHF.

The chain couples TRBV24-1 to TRBJ2-5; D gene ambiguous. With 4 bases removed from V and 1 base from J, the gap between germline ends came to 6 bases. Germline loops: CDR1 KGHDR, CDR2 SFDVKD. The CDR3 runs 13 residues. This chain's CDR3 is CATSDPLQETQYF. DNA of the CDR3: TGTGCCACCAGTGACCCCCTCCAAGAGACCCAGTACTTC.

The chain is built from TRBV2 and TRBJ2-7; tentatively, D is TRBD1 or TRBD2 (6 bases each). Trimming took off 6 bases at V and 1 base at J, with 10 bases between the two ends. This CDR3 has 13 amino acids. CDR1 is SNHLY and CDR2 is FYNNEI in the germline V gene. Written as DNA, the CDR3 is TGTGCCAGCAGGGGCGGGACATCCTACGAGCAGTACTTC. This translates into CASRGGTSYEQYF.

The rearrangement links TRBV20-1 to TRBJ2-1; D is unresolved. The CDR3 runs 10 residues. V lost 6 bases and J 9 bases, leaving 9 bases between the germline ends. Germline CDR1 reads DFQATT; CDR2 reads SNEGSKA (reference sequence). CDR3 protein: CSAVHGEQFF. CDR3 coding DNA: TGCAGTGCCGTCCACGGTGAGCAGTTCTTC.

The V gene is TRBV7-9, the J gene TRBJ2-1; no firm D call. From germline, CDR1 is SEHNR and CDR2 FQNEAQ (reference sequence). The CDR3 totals 15 residues. V was cut by 3 bases and J by 1 base, with 10 bases left in between. Here the CDR3 DNA reads TGTGCCAGCAGCTTTGACTTTACATCCTACAATGAGCAGTTCTTC. Its translation: CASSFDFTSYNEQFF.

This chain uses TRBV19 with TRBJ1-5; tentatively, D is TRBD1 (5 bases). Germline lookup yields CDR1 LNHDA and CDR2 SQIVND (reference sequence). This CDR3 spans 14 amino acids. Trimming cost V 1 base and J 4 bases, with 8 bases left between them. CDR3 coding DNA: TGTGCCAGTAGTATAGCCGGACAAAATCAGCCCCAGCATTTT. Its protein is CASSIAGQNQPQHF.

This rearrangement joins TRBV6-5 to TRBJ1-5, with a weak D call TRBD1 (5 bases). Trimming left V 1 base short and J 7 bases short, with 8 bases between. The germline CDR1 and CDR2 sequences are MNHEY and SVGAGI. The CDR3 has 13 residues. The CDR3 here is CASSYLQGQPQHF. In DNA, the CDR3 is TGTGCCAGCAGTTACTTGCAGGGACAGCCCCAGCATTTT.

The chain couples TRBV25-1 to TRBJ1-1; D might be TRBD1 (5 bases). The germline V and J ends were trimmed by 3 bases and 8 bases, with 7 bases remaining between them. The CDR3 is 11 residues long. From germline, CDR1 is MGHDK and CDR2 SYGVNS. This chain's CDR3 is CASSENREAFF. The CDR3 bases are TGTGCCAGCAGTGAGAACAGGGAAGCTTTCTTT.

This clone occurred a few times. V and J are TRBV4-2 and TRBJ2-5, with D perhaps TRBD2 (6 bases). There are 15 residues in the CDR3. V was clipped by 2 bases and J by 3 bases, with 13 bases between them. Germline CDR1 is LGHNA and CDR2 is YNFKEQ. CDR3 nucleotide sequence: TGTGCCAGCAGCCAACCTTGGGACTCAGAAGAGACCCAGTACTTC. Its protein product is CASSQPWDSEETQYF.

The chain links TRBV4-1 to TRBJ1-4, with no clear D. CDR1 is MGHRA, CDR2 YSYEKL, per germline. V gave up 1 base and J gave up 7 bases, with 16 bases separating them. The CDR3 covers 16 residues. CDR3 nucleotide sequence: TGCGCCAGCAGCCAAGTCCCGGGATCCGGGGTTGAAAAACTGTTTTTT. It encodes CASSQVPGSGVEKLFF.

V gene TRBV19 combines with J gene TRBJ2-1, with 8 bases that match TRBD2. V shed 9 bases and J 1 base; nucleotides not matched to a gene: 11. The CDR3 totals 16 residues. CDR1 and CDR2 (germline): LNHDA, SQIVND (reference sequence). DNA for the CDR3: TGTGCCAGCACCCCCTCTAGCGGGCTATCCTACAATGAGCAGTTCTTC. This encodes CASTPSSGLSYNEQFF.

This clone was picked up one time. J is TRBJ2-7 and V is TRBV28; TRBD1 matches 7 bases. Losses at the gene ends were 4 bases for V and 2 bases for J; bases not matched to a gene: 5. The CDR3 contains 14 residues. The V gene's germline CDR1 is MDHEN and CDR2 SYDVKM. The CDR3 DNA reads TGTGCCAGCAGTTACAGGGGAATAGCCTACGAGCAGTACTTC. Amino acids: CASSYRGIAYEQYF.

J is TRBJ2-5 and V is TRBV5-1, with D maybe TRBD2 (6 bases). Germline assignment: CDR1 SGHRS and CDR2 YFSETQ. The CDR3 contains 12 residues. Trimming removed 7 bases at V and 2 bases at J, with 9 bases between. The CDR3 loop reads CASGRGQETQYF. The CDR3 DNA reads as TGCGCCAGCGGTCGGGGGCAAGAGACCCAGTACTTC.

This sequence joins TRBV14 and TRBJ2-2; the D is unclear. V shed 6 bases and J shed 2 bases, with 10 bases lying between them. Germline assignment: CDR1 SGHDN and CDR2 FVKESK. There are 14 residues in the CDR3. The CDR3 protein is CASRLGINTGELFF. The CDR3 region has the DNA TGTGCCAGCAGGCTGGGGATAAACACCGGGGAGCTGTTTTTT.

The rearrangement joins TRBV11-2 to TRBJ2-2; the D call may be TRBD1 or TRBD2 (6 bases each). The CDR3 runs to 16 residues. Trimming cost V 1 base and J 7 bases, with 16 bases left between them. Germline V lookup: CDR1 SGHAT, CDR2 FQNNGV. DNA of the CDR3: TGTGCCAGCAGCTTAGCCAGGAGGGGGGTCTACGGGGAGCTGTTTTTT. Translation gives CASSLARRGVYGELFF.

V is TRBV7-2 and J is TRBJ1-2; D not certain. This CDR3 has 10 residues. The germline gives CDR1 SGHTA, CDR2 FQGNSA. V was cut by 10 bases and J by 5 bases, with 8 bases left in between. CDR3 sequence (DNA): TGTGCCATCCTCCGATATGGCTACACCTTC. This encodes CAILRYGYTF.

The V and J genes are TRBV12-5 and TRBJ1-1; D is possibly TRBD1 (5 bases). The V end lost 3 bases, the J end lost 9 bases, and 11 bases lay between the germline ends. The CDR3 has 12 amino acids. Germline lookup yields CDR1 LGHNT and CDR2 FRNRAP. The chain's CDR3 is CASGLWEGKAFF. DNA for the CDR3: TGTGCTAGTGGTTTATGGGAGGGGAAAGCTTTCTTT.